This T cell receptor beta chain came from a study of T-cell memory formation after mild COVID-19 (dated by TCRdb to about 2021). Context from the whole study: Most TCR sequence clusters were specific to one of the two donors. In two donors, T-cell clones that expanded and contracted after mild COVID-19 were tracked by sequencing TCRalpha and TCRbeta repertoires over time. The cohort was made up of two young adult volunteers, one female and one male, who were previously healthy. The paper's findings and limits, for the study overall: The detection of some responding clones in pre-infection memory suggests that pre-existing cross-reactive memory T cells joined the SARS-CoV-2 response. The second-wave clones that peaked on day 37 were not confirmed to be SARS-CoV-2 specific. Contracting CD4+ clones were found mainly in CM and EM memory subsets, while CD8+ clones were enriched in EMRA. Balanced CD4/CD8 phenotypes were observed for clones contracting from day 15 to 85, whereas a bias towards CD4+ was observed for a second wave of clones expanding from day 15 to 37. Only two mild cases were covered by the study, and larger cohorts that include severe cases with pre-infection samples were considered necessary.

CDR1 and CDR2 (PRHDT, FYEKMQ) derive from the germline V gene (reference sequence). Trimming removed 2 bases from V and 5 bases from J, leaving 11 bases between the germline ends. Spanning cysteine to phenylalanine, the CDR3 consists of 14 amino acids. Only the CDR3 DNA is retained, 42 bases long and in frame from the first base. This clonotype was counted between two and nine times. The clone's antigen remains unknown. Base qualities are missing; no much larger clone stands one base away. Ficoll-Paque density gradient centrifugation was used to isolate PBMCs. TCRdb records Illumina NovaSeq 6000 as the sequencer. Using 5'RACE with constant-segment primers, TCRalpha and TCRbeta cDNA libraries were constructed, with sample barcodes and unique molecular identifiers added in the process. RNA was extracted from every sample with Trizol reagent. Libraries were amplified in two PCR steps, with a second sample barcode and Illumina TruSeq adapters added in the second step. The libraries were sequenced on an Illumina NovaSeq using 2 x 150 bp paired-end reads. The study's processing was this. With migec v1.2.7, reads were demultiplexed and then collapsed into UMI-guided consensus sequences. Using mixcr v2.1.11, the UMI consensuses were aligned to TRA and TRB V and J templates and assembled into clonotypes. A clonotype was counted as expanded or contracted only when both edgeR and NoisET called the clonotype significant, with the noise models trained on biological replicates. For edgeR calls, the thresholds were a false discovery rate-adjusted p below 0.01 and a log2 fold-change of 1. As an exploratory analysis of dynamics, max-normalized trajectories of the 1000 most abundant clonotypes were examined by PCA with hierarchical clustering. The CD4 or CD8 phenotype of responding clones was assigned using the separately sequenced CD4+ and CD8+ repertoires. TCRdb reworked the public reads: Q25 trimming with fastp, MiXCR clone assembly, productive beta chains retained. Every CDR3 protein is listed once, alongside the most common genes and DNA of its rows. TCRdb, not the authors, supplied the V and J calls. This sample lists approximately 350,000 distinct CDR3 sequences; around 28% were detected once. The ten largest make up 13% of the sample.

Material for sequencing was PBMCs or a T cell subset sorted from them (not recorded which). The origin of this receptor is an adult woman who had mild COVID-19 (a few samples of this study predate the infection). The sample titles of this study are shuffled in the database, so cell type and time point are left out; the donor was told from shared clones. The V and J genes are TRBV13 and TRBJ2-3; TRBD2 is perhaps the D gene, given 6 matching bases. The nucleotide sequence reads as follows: TGTGCCAGCAGCTTAAGAACGGGAGTAGATACGCAGTATTTT. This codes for CASSLRTGVDTQYF.